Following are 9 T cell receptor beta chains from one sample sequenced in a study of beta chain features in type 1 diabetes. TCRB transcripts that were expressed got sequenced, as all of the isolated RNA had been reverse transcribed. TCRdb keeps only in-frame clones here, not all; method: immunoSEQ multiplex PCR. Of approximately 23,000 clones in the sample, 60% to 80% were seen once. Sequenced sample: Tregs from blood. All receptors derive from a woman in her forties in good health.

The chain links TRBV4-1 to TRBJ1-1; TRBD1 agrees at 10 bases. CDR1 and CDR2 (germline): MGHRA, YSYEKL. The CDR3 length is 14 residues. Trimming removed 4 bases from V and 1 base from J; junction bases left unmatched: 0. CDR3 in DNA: TGCGCCAGCAGCCGGGACAGGGGGAACACTGAAGCTTTCTTT. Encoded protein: CASSRDRGNTEAFF.

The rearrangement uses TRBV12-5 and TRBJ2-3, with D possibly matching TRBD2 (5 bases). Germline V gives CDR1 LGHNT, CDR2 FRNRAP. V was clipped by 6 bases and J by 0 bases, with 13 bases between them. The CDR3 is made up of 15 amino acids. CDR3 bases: TGTGCTAGTGGCCCCGGGGTAGCTAGCACAGATACGCAGTATTTT. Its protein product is CASGPGVASTDTQYF.

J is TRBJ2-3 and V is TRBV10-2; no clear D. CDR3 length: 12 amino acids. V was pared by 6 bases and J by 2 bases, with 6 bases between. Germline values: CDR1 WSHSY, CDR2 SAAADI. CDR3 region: CASRGPTDTQYF. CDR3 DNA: TGCGCCAGCAGGGGCCCCACAGATACGCAGTATTTT.

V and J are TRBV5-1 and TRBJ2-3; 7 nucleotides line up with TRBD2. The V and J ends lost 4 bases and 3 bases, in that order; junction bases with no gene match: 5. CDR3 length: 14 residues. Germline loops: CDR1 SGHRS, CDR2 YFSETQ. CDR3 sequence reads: CASSGGGWTDTQYF. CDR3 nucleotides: TGCGCCAGCAGCGGCGGGGGTTGGACAGATACGCAGTATTTT.

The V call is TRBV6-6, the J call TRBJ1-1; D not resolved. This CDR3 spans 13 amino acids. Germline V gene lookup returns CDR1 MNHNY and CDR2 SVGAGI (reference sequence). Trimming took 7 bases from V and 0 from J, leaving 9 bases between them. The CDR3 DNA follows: TGTGCCAGCAAGACCGGGATGAACACTGAAGCTTTCTTT. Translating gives CASKTGMNTEAFF.

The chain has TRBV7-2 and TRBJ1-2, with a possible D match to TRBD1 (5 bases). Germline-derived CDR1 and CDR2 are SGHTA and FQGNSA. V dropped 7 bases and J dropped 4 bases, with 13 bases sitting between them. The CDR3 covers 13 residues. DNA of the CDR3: TGTGCCAGCACCCGACAGCCTTCCTATGGCTACACCTTC. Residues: CASTRQPSYGYTF.

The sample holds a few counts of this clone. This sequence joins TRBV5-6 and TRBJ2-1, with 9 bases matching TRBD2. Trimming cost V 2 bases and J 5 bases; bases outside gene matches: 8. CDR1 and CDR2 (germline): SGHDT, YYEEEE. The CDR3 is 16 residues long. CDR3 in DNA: TGTGCCAGCAGCTTACTATCATGGACTAGCGACAATGAGCAGTTCTTC. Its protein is CASSLLSWTSDNEQFF.

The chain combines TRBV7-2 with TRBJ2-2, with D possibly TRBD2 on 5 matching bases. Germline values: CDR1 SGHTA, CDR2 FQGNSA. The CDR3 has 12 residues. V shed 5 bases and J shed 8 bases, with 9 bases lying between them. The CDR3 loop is CASSHWTGELFF. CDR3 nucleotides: TGTGCCAGCAGCCACTGGACTGGGGAGCTGTTTTTT.

CDR3 amino acids: CASSPPAGEWYTGELFF. DNA for the CDR3: TGTGCCAGCTCACCACCGGCAGGGGAGTGGTACACCGGGGAGCTGTTTTTT. The J gene is TRBJ2-2, the V gene TRBV18; the D gene is possibly TRBD1 (6 bases). V lost 0 bases and J lost 3, with 14 bases in between. CDR1 and CDR2 (germline): KGHSH, LQKENI. The CDR3 contains 17 residues.